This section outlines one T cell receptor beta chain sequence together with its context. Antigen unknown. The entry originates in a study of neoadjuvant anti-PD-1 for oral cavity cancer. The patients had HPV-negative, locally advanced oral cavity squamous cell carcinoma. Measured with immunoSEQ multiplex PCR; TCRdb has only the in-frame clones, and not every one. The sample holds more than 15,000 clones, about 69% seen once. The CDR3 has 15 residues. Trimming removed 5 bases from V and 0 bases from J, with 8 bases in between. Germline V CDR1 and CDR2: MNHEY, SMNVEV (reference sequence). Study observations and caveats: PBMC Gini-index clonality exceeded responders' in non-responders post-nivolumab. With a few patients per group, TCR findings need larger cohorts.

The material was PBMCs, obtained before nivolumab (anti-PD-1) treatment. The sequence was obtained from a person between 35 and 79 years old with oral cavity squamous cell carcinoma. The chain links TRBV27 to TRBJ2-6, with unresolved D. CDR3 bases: TGTGCCAGCAGTCCGGACGGCTCTGGGGCCAACGTCCTGACTTTC. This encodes CASSPDGSGANVLTF.